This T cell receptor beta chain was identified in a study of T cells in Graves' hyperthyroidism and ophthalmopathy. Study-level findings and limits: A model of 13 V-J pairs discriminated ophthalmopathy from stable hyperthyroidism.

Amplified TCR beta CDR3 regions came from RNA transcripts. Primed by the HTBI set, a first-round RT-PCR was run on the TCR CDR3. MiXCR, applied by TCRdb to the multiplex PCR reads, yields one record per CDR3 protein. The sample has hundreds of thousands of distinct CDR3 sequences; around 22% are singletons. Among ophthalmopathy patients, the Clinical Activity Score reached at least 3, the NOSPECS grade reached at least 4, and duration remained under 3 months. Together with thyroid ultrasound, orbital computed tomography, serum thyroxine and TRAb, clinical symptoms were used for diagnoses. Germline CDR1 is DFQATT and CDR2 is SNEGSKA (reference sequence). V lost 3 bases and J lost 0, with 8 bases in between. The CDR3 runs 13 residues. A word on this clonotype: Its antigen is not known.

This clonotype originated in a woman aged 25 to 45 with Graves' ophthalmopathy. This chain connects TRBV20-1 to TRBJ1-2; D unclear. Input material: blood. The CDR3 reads CSASEIPNYGYTF. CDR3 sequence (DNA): TGCAGTGCTAGCGAGATACCTAACTATGGCTACACCTTC.